This TCR beta chain was found in a study of tumor-infiltrating lymphocytes in primary liver carcinoma. Reverse transcription of around 0.45 ug total RNA with a constant-region primer produced TCR beta cDNA. ARM-PCR was slightly modified, and three nested multiplex PCR rounds with it gave rise to the TCR beta libraries. The study ran its first two PCR rounds for 9 to 10 cycles each, using TRBV1-TRBV30 forward primers and a C-beta reverse primer. TCRdb reprocessed the multiplex PCR reads via MiXCR and lists one record per CDR3 protein. Of about 320,000 distinct CDR3 sequences listed, roughly three fifths were seen once; the top ten hold 15% to 20%. The CDR3 consists of 11 residues. Germline CDR1 is SEHNR and CDR2 is FQNEAQ (reference sequence). Both blood RNA, taken from unsorted whole blood, and germline DNA were extracted. To note about this clonotype: Germline and junction disagree at one end, which may indicate a read error.

V usage is TRBV7-9 and J usage is TRBJ2-5, with a possible D match to TRBD2 (5 bases). The source material was peripheral blood. The receptor was isolated from a young woman with primary liver carcinoma and hepatitis B virus infection. DNA for the CDR3: TGTGCCAGCAGATTTAGGGAGACCCACTACTTT. Translation: CASRFRETHYF.